This T cell receptor (beta chain) emerged from a study of CD8 T cell repertoires and HIV-1 epitope variants. Study summary: Tested: three Gag epitope families, Nef HW9 and YT9. An uncultured baseline aliquot held 1M T cells.

Only in-frame clones appear in the TCRdb table, and some are missing; sequencing was by immunoSEQ multiplex PCR. The repertoire holds about 4,800 clones, with over 60% as singletons. Whole-study findings and limits: Beta chains alone show antigen proliferation, not cytokine profile or function.

On this clone: The antigen remains unidentified.

Losses at the gene ends were 7 bases for V and 6 bases for J; bases not matched to a gene: 6. Germline V gene lookup returns CDR1 MNHEY and CDR2 SVGAGI. This CDR3 contains 14 residues. The genes are TRBV6-5 and TRBJ1-6; 7 bases align to TRBD1. The sequence derives from a male donor with HIV. Sequencing input: cultured CD8+ T cells derived from PBMCs. CDR3 DNA: TGTGCCAGCAAAGACAGGGTGGCTAATTCACCCCTCCACTTT. Translated: CASKDRVANSPLHF.